The next 20 T cell receptor beta chains were all read from a single sample in a study of blood T cell repertoires in COVID-19. The assay was immunoSEQ multiplex PCR, and TCRdb's table has in-frame clones only and misses some. This table has about 280,000 clones, 83% appearing once. Sequencing was carried out using peripheral blood. These receptor sequences come from a woman aged 50 to 60 who had recovered from COVID-19.

This clone was detected only once. The genes are TRBV3-1 (or the pseudogene TRBV3-2) and TRBJ2-2; D is undetermined. V lost 4 bases and J 5 bases, leaving 8 bases between the germline ends. CDR3 size: 13 residues. Germline CDR1 LGHDT, CDR2 YNNKEL (reference sequence). The CDR3, as DNA: TGTGCCAGCAGCCCCTCCCGGACCGGGGAGCTGTTTTTT. Residues: CASSPSRTGELFF.

The chain is built from TRBV19 and TRBJ2-3, with D maybe TRBD2 (5 bases). This CDR3 has 15 amino acids. The V and J ends lost 5 bases and 2 bases respectively, with 14 bases between them. The V gene's germline CDR1 is LNHDA and CDR2 SQIVND (reference sequence). The CDR3, as DNA: TGTGCCAGTAGTGTGTCAGGAGGATACACAGATACGCAGTATTTT. Amino acid sequence: CASSVSGGYTDTQYF.

J is TRBJ2-3 and V is TRBV21-1; the table calls TRBD2, which could not be checked here. TRBV21-1 is marked as a pseudogene. The CDR3 is 13 residues long. CDR3 sequence (DNA): TGTGCCAGCAGGAGCGGGGGTGTAGATACGCAGTATTTT. Its translation is CASRSGGVDTQYF.

The V and J genes are TRBV15 and TRBJ2-5; D possibly corresponds to TRBD1 (6 bases). The CDR3 spans 17 residues. Trimming left V 1 base short and J 5 bases short, with 20 bases between. CDR1 is LNHNV and CDR2 is YYDKDF in the germline V gene (reference sequence). This CDR3 is CATSRGDIYPQWETQYF. For the CDR3, the DNA is TGTGCCACCAGCAGAGGGGACATTTACCCCCAGTGGGAGACCCAGTACTTC. Full variable domain (remainder filled in from reference TRBV15 and TRBJ2-5): DAMVIQNPRYQVTQFGKPVTLSCSQTLNHNVMYWYQQKSSQAPKLLFHYYDKDFNNEADTPDNFQSRRPNTSFCFLDIRSPGLGDTAMYLCATSRGDIYPQWETQYFGPGTRLLVL.

The V and J genes are TRBV12-3 or TRBV12-4 and TRBJ2-3; D might be TRBD2 (6 bases). This CDR3 is 13 amino acids long. Trimming took off 4 bases at V and 6 bases at J, with 11 bases between the two ends. In DNA form, the CDR3 reads TGTGCCAGCAGTTGGAAACTAGCTGATACGCAGTATTTT. Encoded protein: CASSWKLADTQYF.

The chain has TRBV19 and TRBJ1-4, with no clear D. Germline lookup yields CDR1 LNHDA and CDR2 SQIVND (reference sequence). V dropped 6 bases and J dropped 6 bases, with 17 bases sitting between them. The CDR3 runs 15 residues. CDR3 amino acids: CASSRGWVRDEKLFF. The CDR3 nucleotides read TGTGCCAGTAGCCGAGGGTGGGTGAGAGATGAAAAACTGTTTTTT.

This clone was seen more than once but under ten times. This sequence joins TRBV2 and TRBJ2-2, with 10 positions matching TRBD1. CDR3 size: 16 residues. The J segment lost 3 bases and the V segment lost 6 bases, leaving 7 bases of the junction unmatched. Germline CDR1 is SNHLY and CDR2 is FYNNEI. CDR3 DNA sequence: TGTGCCAGCAGGCTTCGGGGACAGGGGCACACCGGGGAGCTGTTTTTT. Its protein product is CASRLRGQGHTGELFF.

This clone showed up just a few times. In nucleotides, the CDR3 is TGTGCCGGGGGAGGTAGCGGGAGCTGCGCCTACGAGCAGTACTTC. Translated: CAGGGSGSCAYEQYF. The chain is built from TRBV21-1 and TRBJ2-7; the table's D call, TRBD2, was not checked against the DNA. TRBV21-1 is an annotated pseudogene. This CDR3 has 15 amino acids.

This clone has a single count. V and J are TRBV3-1 (or the pseudogene TRBV3-2) and TRBJ2-2; a possible D gene is TRBD2 (5 bases). The CDR3 spans 13 residues. V dropped 4 bases and J dropped 8 bases, with 11 bases sitting between them. The V gene's germline CDR1 is LGHDT and CDR2 YNNKEL (reference sequence). The CDR3 bases are TGTGCCAGCAGCCTAAGGACTTTTGGGGAGCTGTTTTTT. This gives the protein CASSLRTFGELFF.

This chain joins TRBV12-3 or TRBV12-4 and TRBJ1-1; D unresolved. The CDR3 covers 11 residues. Between the trimmed V and J ends, which lost 3 bases and 10 bases, there was a span of 9 bases. CDR3 sequence reads: CASSFTFGAFF. The CDR3 nucleotides are TGTGCCAGCAGTTTTACCTTCGGAGCTTTCTTT.

The chain is built from TRBV7-2 and TRBJ2-7, with 10 nucleotides matching TRBD1. This CDR3 spans 16 amino acids. The V gene's germline CDR1 is SGHTA and CDR2 FQGNSA. The trim removed 5 bases at V and 4 bases at J, leaving 11 bases unmatched. Here the CDR3 reads CASSIRTGGLSYEQYF. The CDR3 nucleotides are TGTGCCAGCAGCATCCGGACAGGGGGTCTCTCTTACGAGCAGTACTTC.

J is TRBJ1-5 and V is TRBV30; D perhaps matches TRBD1 (6 bases). CDR3 length equals 12 residues. V lost 5 bases and J 3 bases, leaving 8 bases between the germline ends. Germline CDR1 reads GTSNPN; CDR2 reads SVGIG (reference sequence). The CDR3 sequence is CAWGQYNQPQHF. The CDR3 DNA follows: TGTGCCTGGGGACAGTACAATCAGCCCCAGCATTTT.

The rearrangement uses TRBV3-1 (or the pseudogene TRBV3-2) and TRBJ2-3, with 8 positions matching TRBD1. Germline CDR1 reads LGHDT; CDR2 reads YNNKEL (reference sequence). V trimming: 2 bases; J trimming: 2 bases; junction bases outside the gene matches: 3. The CDR3 spans 15 residues. The CDR3 sequence: CASSQRQGITDTQYF. The CDR3 DNA is TGTGCCAGCAGCCAACGACAGGGGATCACAGATACGCAGTATTTT.

This chain joins TRBV2 and TRBJ1-5; D is possibly TRBD1 (5 bases). The V and J ends lost 4 bases and 8 bases respectively, with 21 bases between them. CDR1 and CDR2 from the germline V gene are SNHLY and FYNNEI. The CDR3 is 16 amino acids. CDR3 amino acids: CASSVETARVPKPQHF. Here the CDR3 DNA reads TGTGCCAGCAGTGTCGAGACAGCTCGGGTCCCCAAGCCCCAGCATTTT.

The CDR3 loop is CASSPEPSTEQFF. CDR3 in DNA: TGTGCCAGTAGTCCGGAGCCTAGCACTGAGCAGTTCTTC. The J gene is TRBJ2-1, the V gene TRBV19; TRBD2 might be the D (5 bases). CDR3 size: 13 residues. Germline V CDR1 and CDR2: LNHDA, SQIVND (reference sequence). V lost 5 bases, J lost 9 bases, and 14 bases lay in between. Filled out from reference TRBV19 and TRBJ2-1, the complete variable domain reads DGGITQSPKYLFRKEGQNVTLSCEQNLNHDAMYWYRQDPGQGLRLIYYSQIVNDFQKGDIAEGYSVSREKKESFPLTVTSAQKNPTAFYLCASSPEPSTEQFFGPGTRLTVL.

This clone appeared a single time. The chain joins TRBV18 to TRBJ2-1; D not resolved. Trimming left V 1 base short and J 8 bases short, with 15 bases between. From germline, CDR1 is KGHSH and CDR2 LQKENI. The CDR3 spans 15 residues. In DNA form, the CDR3 reads TGTGCCAGCTCACCACAAGAGGAAGCCATCGATGAGCAGTTCTTC. Translating it yields CASSPQEEAIDEQFF. The full variable domain, in which reference TRBV18 and TRBJ2-1 provide the parts outside the CDR3, is NAGVMQNPRHLVRRRGQEARLRCSPMKGHSHVYWYRQLPEEGLKFMVYLQKENIIDESGMPKERFSAEFPKEGPSILRIQQVVRGDSAAYFCASSPQEEAIDEQFFGPGTRLTVL.

V gene TRBV3-1 (or the pseudogene TRBV3-2) combines with J gene TRBJ2-3; 7 nucleotides agree with TRBD1. Per germline, CDR1 LGHDT and CDR2 YNNKEL (reference sequence). After removal of 1 base from V and 3 bases from J, the junction contained 4 bases not matched to a gene. The CDR3 sequence is 15 residues long. CDR3 amino acids: CASSQGTRGTDTQYF. CDR3 in DNA: TGTGCCAGCAGCCAAGGCACCAGGGGGACAGATACGCAGTATTTT.

The V gene is TRBV18, the J gene TRBJ2-1, with TRBD2 matching 8 bases. This CDR3 region has 14 residues. Germline V gene lookup returns CDR1 KGHSH and CDR2 LQKENI. J gave up 9 bases and V 2 bases, and 6 bases lay outside the gene matches. The CDR3 coding sequence is TGTGCCAGCTCACCAGCGGGACTAGATGGTGAGCAGTTCTTC. This gives the protein CASSPAGLDGEQFF.

The chain couples TRBV28 to TRBJ2-1; maybe TRBD1 (6 bases). The CDR3 length is 14 residues. The ends were cut back, 6 bases at V and 5 bases at J, with 14 bases in the middle. Germline CDR1 MDHEN, CDR2 SYDVKM. CDR3 loop: CASSNGDKDNEQFF. The DNA of the CDR3 is TGTGCCAGCAGCAACGGGGACAAGGACAATGAGCAGTTCTTC.

The genes are TRBV10-3 and TRBJ2-2; a possible D gene is TRBD2 (7 bases). The CDR3 loop spans 14 amino acids. V was clipped by 7 bases and J by 6 bases, with 15 bases between them. The germline gives CDR1 ENHRY, CDR2 SYGVKD. CDR3 in DNA: TGTGCCATCAAGCGGGACACTGTAGCCGGGGAGCTGTTTTTT. Translating gives CAIKRDTVAGELFF.